The subject of this entry is one T cell receptor (beta chain). This sample was taken from a study of T-cell memory formation after mild COVID-19. Germline V gene data show CDR1 as MNHEY and CDR2 as SMNVEV (reference sequence). V was clipped by 3 bases and J by 7 bases; unmatched bases: 7. The CDR3 consists of 15 residues. TCRdb itself ran the 5' RACE reads through MiXCR, one entry per CDR3 protein. The table includes 550,000 to 650,000 distinct CDR3 sequences, roughly 17% detected once. This sequence originates from an adult woman who had mild COVID-19 (a few samples of this study predate the infection). Cell type and time point are not known. The sequenced material came from PBMCs or a T cell subset sorted from them (not recorded which). This chain links TRBV27 with TRBJ2-1; TRBD1 aligns across 9 bases. The CDR3 DNA reads TGTGCCAGCAGTTTCGGGGGACAGGGCCCTAATGAGCAGTTCTTC. It specifies CASSFGGQGPNEQFF.